This T cell receptor (beta chain) emerged from a study of post-analysis software for immune sequencing data. Study-wide results and limits: Significantly lower normalized Chao1 diversity was found in patients with multiple sclerosis relative to controls. About five TRBV segments appeared more often in patients than in controls, and TRBV5-6, TRBV5-1 and TRBV20-1 were among these.

V lost 3 bases to trimming and J lost 5 bases, with 5 bases between them. The CDR3 loop spans 12 amino acids. CDR1 and CDR2 (germline): MDHEN, SYDVKM. Comments on this clonotype: Its target is not known.

Unique molecular identifiers tagged the TCR beta cDNA libraries. TCRdb re-called the PCR reads with MiXCR, one entry per CDR3 protein. The data show about 460,000 distinct CDR3 sequences, with under 55% seen just once and over 10% held by the top ten. The V and J genes are TRBV28 and TRBJ1-5; D is unresolved. The clonotype comes from a girl between 5 and 17 years old with multiple sclerosis. Sequenced material: blood. CDR3 nucleotide sequence: TGTGCCAGCAGTTTCGTCGATCAGCCCCAGCATTTT. This encodes CASSFVDQPQHF.